This T cell receptor (beta chain) was sequenced for a study of cytomegalovirus exposure and HLA in healthy donors. Study results and caveats: As a later analysis showed, a missense DCLRE1C variant was linked to trimming of TCR beta V- and J-genes.

Amplification used 60 Vbeta primers and 13 Jbeta primers. Produced via immunoSEQ multiplex PCR; TCRdb's table is partial and in-frame only. The sample holds approximately 130,000 clones, around four fifths seen once. Germline lookup yields CDR1 MNHNY and CDR2 SVGAGI (reference sequence). There are 15 residues in the CDR3. Trimming pared 5 bases from V and 2 bases from J, leaving 10 bases between. The sample holds one count of this clone. The target antigen is unknown. This TCR was sampled from a man between 40 and 49 years old in good health and CMV-seronegative. The chain joins TRBV6-6 to TRBJ2-6; D is ambiguous. The sequenced material came from PBMCs. For the CDR3, the DNA is TGTGCCAGCAGTACCACGAGGCCTGGGGCCAACGTCCTGACTTTC. Translating gives CASSTTRPGANVLTF.